These 26 T cell receptor beta chains originate from one sample sequenced in a study of shared clonotypes between healthy human individuals. Some clones are missing from TCRdb's copy, which holds only in-frame ones; the method was immunoSEQ multiplex PCR. The table includes around 690,000 clones, roughly 88% detected once. Sequencing input: memory CD8+ T cells from PBMCs. Subset defined: CD45RO+ cells pooled with CCR7-negative TemRA cells. The receptors originated from a man in his late teens or twenties in good health. Some clones in this sample may be carry-over from other donors' samples.

The V gene is TRBV2, the J gene TRBJ2-5; D might be TRBD1 (6 bases). The germline V gene has CDR1 SNHLY and CDR2 FYNNEI. With 10 bases removed from V and 5 bases from J, the gap between germline ends came to 14 bases. The CDR3 is made up of 12 amino acids. CDR3 region: CATTGSLETQYF. In nucleotides, the CDR3 is TGTGCCACGACAGGATCATTGGAGACCCAGTACTTC. Full variable domain (remainder filled in from reference TRBV2 and TRBJ2-5): EPEVTQTPSHQVTQMGQEVILRCVPISNHLYFYWYRQILGQKVEFLVSFYNNEISEKSEIFDDQFSVERPDGSNFTLKIRSTKLEDSAMYFCATTGSLETQYFGPGTRLLVL.

The J gene is TRBJ2-1, the V gene TRBV9, with 10 positions matching TRBD2. The CDR3 length is 16 residues. Germline CDR1 reads SGDLS; CDR2 reads YYNGEE. The ends lost 2 bases at V and 7 bases at J; junction bases unmatched: 9. DNA for the CDR3: TGTGCCAGCAGCGTGGCCTGGACTAGCGGTGGTAATGAGCAGTTCTTC. Amino acids: CASSVAWTSGGNEQFF.

The CDR3 coding sequence is TGTGCCAGCAGCCGGTTACTGAACACCGGGGAGCTGTTTTTT. Amino acid sequence: CASSRLLNTGELFF. This sequence joins TRBV14 and TRBJ2-2; unclear D gene. CDR3 length equals 14 residues. The V end was cut by 4 bases, the J end by 1 base, with 7 bases between. Germline V gene data show CDR1 as SGHDN and CDR2 as FVKESK.

Here the CDR3 DNA reads TGTGCCAGCAGGGTGGGGGTGATGGGCGAGCAGTACTTC. Translating it yields CASRVGVMGEQYF. The chain combines TRBV7-8 with TRBJ2-7; TRBD1 or TRBD2 may be the D gene (5 bases each). V was clipped by 6 bases and J by 6 bases, with 15 bases between them. The CDR3 runs 13 residues. Germline V gives CDR1 SGHVS, CDR2 FQNEAQ.

The chain combines TRBV28 with TRBJ2-1; D is unclear. V was clipped by 6 bases and J by 15 bases, with 15 bases between them. This CDR3 is built from 11 residues. Looked up from germline, CDR1 is MDHEN and CDR2 is SYDVKM. CDR3 in DNA: TGTGCCAGCAGCACAACGAGGAGTCCGTTCTTC. It specifies CASSTTRSPFF.

Here the CDR3 reads CASSTRLAREGEQYF. The CDR3 nucleotides read TGTGCCAGTAGTACACGACTAGCAAGAGAGGGGGAGCAGTACTTC. V and J are TRBV19 and TRBJ2-7, with 7 bases matching TRBD2. Germline trimming cut 4 bases from V and 7 bases from J; bases unmatched to any gene: 13. Per the germline V gene, CDR1 is LNHDA and CDR2 is SQIVND (reference sequence). There are 15 residues in the CDR3.

The rearrangement links TRBV15 to TRBJ2-7; D gene uncertain. The CDR3 runs to 16 residues. CDR1 LNHNV and CDR2 YYDKDF come from the germline V gene (reference sequence). The ends were cut back, 1 base at V and 0 bases at J, with 13 bases in the middle. CDR3 DNA sequence: TGTGCCACCAGCAGAGGTATGGGAAGGGACTCCTACGAGCAGTACTTC. Its translation: CATSRGMGRDSYEQYF.

The chain employs TRBV19 and TRBJ1-5, with TRBD1 matching 10 bases. Germline V gene lookup returns CDR1 LNHDA and CDR2 SQIVND (reference sequence). The CDR3 covers 17 residues. Trimming took 4 bases from V and 7 from J; bases not matched to a gene: 13. CDR3 nucleotides: TGTGCCAGTAGTAGCAGAATTGGAGACAGGGGGCACCAGCCCCAGCATTTT. Protein: CASSSRIGDRGHQPQHF.

The chain uses TRBV13 and TRBJ2-1; 8 bases align to TRBD1. J was trimmed by 6 bases and V by 5 bases; bases with no gene match: 6. The germline V gene has CDR1 PRHDT and CDR2 FYEKMQ (reference sequence). The CDR3 spans 14 residues. Here the CDR3 reads CASSLAQGANEQFF. The DNA for the CDR3 is TGTGCCAGCAGCCTTGCCCAGGGGGCCAATGAGCAGTTCTTC.

The rearrangement links TRBV9 to TRBJ2-2, with D perhaps matching TRBD1 (6 bases). There are 18 residues in the CDR3. The germline V and J ends were trimmed by 4 bases and 0 bases, with 19 bases remaining between them. The germline V gene has CDR1 SGDLS and CDR2 YYNGEE. Written as DNA, the CDR3 is TGTGCCAGCAGCCCCCGGACAGATTTTTATTCGAACACCGGGGAGCTGTTTTTT. Its protein is CASSPRTDFYSNTGELFF.

The V and J genes are TRBV6-6 and TRBJ1-1; D might be TRBD1 (6 bases). This CDR3 contains 13 residues. Trimming cost V 6 bases and J 1 base, with 9 bases left between them. Germline V gives CDR1 MNHNY, CDR2 SVGAGI (reference sequence). In DNA, the CDR3 is TGTGCCAGCAGGAACAGGGAGAACACTGAAGCTTTCTTT. This codes for CASRNRENTEAFF.

The chain's CDR3 is CASSWGWQGNSPLHF. CDR3 sequence (DNA): TGTGCCAGCAGCTGGGGGTGGCAAGGCAATTCACCCCTCCACTTT. The chain couples TRBV13 to TRBJ1-6; weak D call: TRBD1 (5 bases). Germline CDR1 reads PRHDT; CDR2 reads FYEKMQ (reference sequence). The CDR3 extends over 15 amino acids. The V and J ends lost 4 bases and 7 bases respectively, with 14 bases between them.

This chain connects TRBV7-8 to TRBJ2-5; weak D call: TRBD1 (5 bases). The CDR3 length is 16 residues. Trimming removed 5 bases from V and 1 base from J, with 17 bases in between. Germline V gene lookup returns CDR1 SGHVS and CDR2 FQNEAQ. The CDR3: CASSPRRQGFQETQYF. The CDR3 coding sequence is TGTGCCAGCAGCCCGCGACGGCAGGGCTTCCAAGAGACCCAGTACTTC.

The rearrangement joins TRBV11-2 to TRBJ1-1; D perhaps matches TRBD1 (5 bases). Germline lookup yields CDR1 SGHAT and CDR2 FQNNGV. This CDR3 comprises 16 residues. Trimming removed 5 bases at V and 4 bases at J, with 20 bases between. Here the CDR3 reads CASSPTLRGVRTEAFF. The CDR3 DNA follows: TGTGCCAGCAGCCCTACGCTCCGGGGGGTTCGCACTGAAGCTTTCTTT.

The V call is TRBV7-9, the J call TRBJ2-7; TRBD1 is a possible D gene (6 bases). The CDR3 spans 15 residues. V was shortened by 5 bases and J by 4 bases, with 18 bases between the two germline ends. Per the germline V gene, CDR1 is SEHNR and CDR2 is FQNEAQ (reference sequence). The CDR3 DNA follows: TGTGCCAGCAGCCTCAACAGGGAACACCCTTACGAGCAGTACTTC. Its translation is CASSLNREHPYEQYF.

This chain uses TRBV7-9 with TRBJ1-1; a possible D gene is TRBD1 (6 bases). From germline, CDR1 is SEHNR and CDR2 FQNEAQ (reference sequence). The CDR3 totals 15 residues. Trimming took off 5 bases at V and 8 bases at J, with 21 bases between the two ends. CDR3 bases: TGTGCCAGCAGCCCCCAAGGTAGGGGGGGTTCAGAAGCTTTCTTT. It encodes CASSPQGRGGSEAFF.

This clone came up once. The CDR3 loop is CASSLGAAEHYEQYF. The CDR3 bases are TGTGCCAGCAGCTTAGGTGCGGCGGAACACTACGAGCAGTACTTC. The chain combines TRBV11-2 with TRBJ2-7; D is unresolved. V was trimmed by 1 base and J by 3 bases, leaving 13 bases between them. The CDR3 loop spans 15 amino acids. The germline CDR1 and CDR2 sequences are SGHAT and FQNNGV. The full variable domain, in which reference TRBV11-2 and TRBJ2-7 provide the parts outside the CDR3, is EAGVAQSPRYKIIEKRQSVAFWCNPISGHATLYWYQQILGQGPKLLIQFQNNGVVDDSQLPKDRFSAERLKGVDSTLKIQPAKLEDSAVYLCASSLGAAEHYEQYFGPGTRLTVT.

The V and J genes are TRBV27 and TRBJ2-2; 7 bases match TRBD1. The CDR3 length is 15 residues. The germline V gene encodes CDR1 MNHEY and CDR2 SMNVEV (reference sequence). V lost 4 bases to trimming and J lost 4 bases; unmatched junction nucleotides: 6. The CDR3 DNA sequence: TGTGCCAGCAGTTCCCCGACAGGGTTCACCGGGGAGCTGTTTTTT. It is translated as CASSSPTGFTGELFF.

Written as DNA, the CDR3 is TGTGCCAGCAGCGGGCGACAGGGAGTCCAAGAGACCCAGTACTTC. Translated: CASSGRQGVQETQYF. The chain links TRBV9 to TRBJ2-5; 7 positions agree with TRBD1. Per the germline V gene, CDR1 is SGDLS and CDR2 is YYNGEE. This CDR3 spans 15 amino acids. V gave up 3 bases and J gave up 1 base; unmatched junction bases: 6.

The rearrangement uses TRBV15 and TRBJ2-3; D remains ambiguous. Per the germline V gene, CDR1 is LNHNV and CDR2 is YYDKDF (reference sequence). The CDR3 is made up of 11 amino acids. Between the trimmed V and J ends, which lost 5 bases and 6 bases, there was a span of 6 bases. DNA of the CDR3: TGTGCCACCAGCCTTACTGATACGCAGTATTTT. Translation gives CATSLTDTQYF.

Comments on this clone: The same CDR3 also results from other DNA sequences found in this sample. This chain joins TRBV9 and TRBJ1-1; D gene ambiguous. Germline CDR1 reads SGDLS; CDR2 reads YYNGEE. The CDR3 length is 13 residues. V lost 4 bases to trimming and J lost 1 base, with 8 bases between them. The CDR3 here is CASSRGANTEAFF. As DNA, the CDR3 is TGTGCCAGCAGCAGAGGAGCGAACACTGAAGCTTTCTTT.

CDR3 region: CASSRDREAFF. The CDR3 DNA is TGTGCCAGCAGCCGGGACAGAGAAGCTTTCTTT. The chain couples TRBV7-9 to TRBJ1-1, with TRBD1 identical over 7 bases. The germline V gene encodes CDR1 SEHNR and CDR2 FQNEAQ (reference sequence). The V gene end was trimmed by 5 bases and the J gene end by 8 bases; junction bases not matched to a gene: 2. The CDR3 totals 11 residues.

CDR3 residues: CASTERDRVNSPLHF. The CDR3 bases are TGTGCCAGCACCGAGAGGGACAGGGTGAATTCACCCCTCCACTTT. This chain uses TRBV6-1 with TRBJ1-6; 9 positions agree with TRBD1. The CDR3 has 15 residues. Germline V lookup: CDR1 MNHNS, CDR2 SASEGT. Germline trimming cut 7 bases from V and 7 bases from J; bases unmatched to any gene: 8.

This clone was recorded many times. The chain combines TRBV6-5 with TRBJ2-4; the D is unclear. The CDR3 runs to 15 residues. The germline V gene encodes CDR1 MNHEY and CDR2 SVGAGI. Trimming pared 0 bases from V and 0 bases from J, leaving 6 bases between. The CDR3 region is CASSYSWAAKNIQYF. For the CDR3, the DNA is TGTGCCAGCAGTTACTCTTGGGCAGCCAAAAACATTCAGTACTTC.

Concerning this clone: The identical CDR3 is also encoded by other nucleotide sequences in the sample. The rearrangement links TRBV5-4 to TRBJ2-7; 7 nucleotides match TRBD2. Looked up from germline, CDR1 is SGHNT and CDR2 is YYREEE (reference sequence). The CDR3 consists of 15 residues. V dropped 1 base and J dropped 0; count of bases not matched to a gene: 4. The CDR3: CASSLRRESSYEQYF. CDR3 nucleotides: TGTGCCAGCAGCTTGCGGCGGGAGAGCTCCTACGAGCAGTACTTC.

The chain joins TRBV15 to TRBJ1-5, with a possible D match to TRBD1 (6 bases). The CDR3 covers 14 residues. The germline V gene has CDR1 LNHNV and CDR2 YYDKDF (reference sequence). V was pared by 6 bases and J by 1 base, with 10 bases between. The CDR3 loop is CATRGRGSNQPQHF. The DNA of the CDR3 is TGTGCCACCAGAGGCAGGGGAAGCAATCAGCCCCAGCATTTT.